The 28 T cell receptor beta chains below come from one sample, sequenced in a study of T cell changes during pregnancy in multiple sclerosis. TCRdb's table, derived via immunoSEQ multiplex PCR, lists solely in-frame clones and lacks some. Of 55,000 to 70,000 clones in the sample, around 91% were seen once. The starting material was peripheral blood, obtained after pregnancy. The receptors originated from a female donor with multiple sclerosis, enrolled in a pregnancy study.

The rearrangement joins TRBV7-8 to TRBJ1-6; the match to TRBD1 covers 8 bases. Germline trimming cut 6 bases from V and 7 bases from J; bases unmatched to any gene: 8. This CDR3 has 15 residues. Germline V lookup: CDR1 SGHVS, CDR2 FQNEAQ. The CDR3 loop is CASRAIRDRNSPLHF. The CDR3 DNA sequence: TGTGCCAGCAGGGCCATCAGGGACAGGAATTCACCCCTCCACTTT.

This chain uses TRBV4-2 with TRBJ1-1, with 9 bases that match TRBD1. Germline V lookup: CDR1 LGHNA, CDR2 YNFKEQ. This CDR3 comprises 14 residues. V trimming: 4 bases; J trimming: 10 bases; junction bases outside the gene matches: 10. The CDR3 DNA is TGTGCCAGCAGCCCCTTCGGGGACAGGGCAGGAGCTTTCTTT. This codes for CASSPFGDRAGAFF.

Written as DNA, the CDR3 is TGCGCCAGCAGCAACCGGACAGGGGGCGATTCACCCCTCCACTTT. Encoded protein: CASSNRTGGDSPLHF. The chain combines TRBV5-1 with TRBJ1-6; 11 nucleotides line up with TRBD1. The V gene's germline CDR1 is SGHRS and CDR2 YFSETQ. The CDR3 has 15 residues. Unmatched junction bases numbered 5, after V lost 4 bases and J lost 8 bases.

This chain links TRBV11-3 with TRBJ2-2; D perhaps matches TRBD2 (6 bases). V gave up 5 bases and J gave up 2 bases, with 15 bases separating them. Germline values: CDR1 SGHNT, CDR2 YENEEA. This CDR3 contains 16 residues. This CDR3 reads CASSRAGPTNTGELFF. CDR3 coding DNA: TGTGCCAGCAGCCGCGCGGGACCGACCAACACCGGGGAGCTGTTTTTT.

In its sample, this clone was seen a few times. For the CDR3, the DNA is TGTGCCAGCAGCTTAACGGGAGACGGAGACACTGAAGCTTTCTTT. It yields the protein CASSLTGDGDTEAFF. The V and J genes are TRBV7-3 and TRBJ1-1; the D is unclear. Germline CDR1 is SGHTA and CDR2 is FQGTGA. The ends were cut back, 0 bases at V and 3 bases at J, with 11 bases in the middle. This CDR3 has 15 residues.

This chain uses TRBV18 with TRBJ1-5; D may be TRBD1 (5 bases). The CDR3 has 15 amino acids. V lost 4 bases and J lost 4, with 14 bases in between. Germline-derived CDR1 and CDR2 are KGHSH and LQKENI. CDR3 bases: TGTGCCAGCTCACGTACTGCGGGGGAAAATCAGCCCCAGCATTTT. Translated, it gives CASSRTAGENQPQHF.

The J gene is TRBJ2-2, the V gene TRBV6-1; TRBD1 might be the D (6 bases). CDR3 length: 14 amino acids. V was cut by 7 bases and J by 7 bases, with 16 bases left in between. The V gene's germline CDR1 is MNHNS and CDR2 SASEGT. The CDR3 DNA follows: TGTGCCAGCATTAAACAGGGATGGGTCGGGGAGCTGTTTTTT. This encodes CASIKQGWVGELFF.

J is TRBJ1-2 and V is TRBV28; D might be TRBD1 (6 bases). Trimming stripped 3 bases from V and 4 bases from J, with 21 bases between. Germline-derived CDR1 and CDR2 are MDHEN and SYDVKM. The CDR3 is 17 amino acids. The CDR3 bases are TGTGCCAGCAGTTTGAACCCAGGGGTTGTGTTGGGCTATGGCTACACCTTC. It specifies CASSLNPGVVLGYGYTF.

The chain is built from TRBV29-1 and TRBJ1-2; no firm D call. The germline CDR1 and CDR2 sequences are SQVTM and ANQGSEA. The CDR3 loop spans 9 amino acids. Deletions cut 2 bases from V and 7 bases from J, with 2 bases between. CDR3 bases: TGCAGCGTTGAACGTGGCTACACCTTC. Translating gives CSVERGYTF.

The J gene is TRBJ2-7, the V gene TRBV5-1; 7 bases agree with TRBD1. The V gene end was trimmed by 3 bases and the J gene end by 2 bases; junction bases not matched to a gene: 8. Germline loops: CDR1 SGHRS, CDR2 YFSETQ. The CDR3 runs to 15 residues. CDR3 sequence reads: CASSSETGSPYEQYF. DNA for the CDR3: TGCGCCAGCAGCTCGGAGACAGGGAGTCCCTACGAGCAGTACTTC.

The J gene is TRBJ1-2, the V gene TRBV9; TRBD1 aligns across 9 bases. CDR1 SGDLS and CDR2 YYNGEE come from the germline V gene. The CDR3 loop spans 15 amino acids. V lost 0 bases, J lost 3 bases, and 3 bases stayed unmatched. CDR3: CASSVGQGGHYGYTF. Here the CDR3 DNA reads TGTGCCAGCAGCGTAGGACAGGGGGGTCACTATGGCTACACCTTC.

The rearrangement links TRBV9 to TRBJ1-2, with D hard to call. The CDR3 spans 13 residues. CDR1 and CDR2 (germline): SGDLS, YYNGEE. The V gene lost 0 bases and the J gene lost 8 bases, with 11 bases spanning the gap. The CDR3 loop is CASSVEGRFGYTF. The CDR3 DNA reads as TGTGCCAGCAGCGTAGAAGGCAGGTTCGGCTACACCTTC.

This rearrangement joins TRBV28 to TRBJ2-7, with D uncertain. The CDR3 sequence is 14 residues long. With 5 bases removed from V and 1 base from J, the gap between germline ends came to 12 bases. CDR1 and CDR2 from the germline V gene are MDHEN and SYDVKM. CDR3 coding DNA: TGTGCCAGCAGTACTCCGACTTCTTCCTACGAGCAGTACTTC. Protein: CASSTPTSSYEQYF.

This clone has more than one count but fewer than ten. The chain links TRBV7-9 to TRBJ1-5; 7 bases align to TRBD1. The J segment lost 2 bases and the V segment lost 5 bases, leaving 6 bases of the junction unmatched. The CDR3 has 15 residues. Germline CDR1 is SEHNR and CDR2 is FQNEAQ (reference sequence). The chain's CDR3 is CASSPGDRGNQPQHF. CDR3 coding DNA: TGTGCCAGCAGCCCCGGAGACAGGGGCAATCAGCCCCAGCATTTT.

The chain links TRBV10-2 to TRBJ1-5; maybe TRBD1 (6 bases). The germline gives CDR1 WSHSY, CDR2 SAAADI. Trimming removed 6 bases from V and 5 bases from J, with 20 bases in between. The CDR3 contains 16 residues. CDR3: CASSHQSRGAYQPQHF. As DNA, the CDR3 is TGCGCCAGCAGCCATCAAAGTCGGGGGGCCTATCAGCCCCAGCATTTT.

V and J are TRBV28 and TRBJ1-1, with D uncertain. This CDR3 spans 14 amino acids. V was trimmed by 6 bases and J by 4 bases, leaving 15 bases between them. Germline V gene sequence: CDR1 MDHEN, CDR2 SYDVKM. CDR3 DNA sequence: TGTGCCAGCAGCATGCCCGGGGAGCGCACTGAAGCTTTCTTT. As protein: CASSMPGERTEAFF.

This chain connects TRBV5-4 to TRBJ1-4, with D possibly matching TRBD1 (6 bases). V gave up 0 bases and J gave up 5 bases, with 11 bases separating them. The CDR3 is made up of 15 amino acids. The germline CDR1 and CDR2 sequences are SGHNT and YYREEE (reference sequence). The CDR3 sequence is CASSLGGQGNEKLFF. CDR3 bases: TGTGCCAGCAGCTTGGGCGGGCAGGGGAATGAAAAACTGTTTTTT.

The chain combines TRBV11-2 with TRBJ1-6, with D uncertain. Trimming removed 4 bases at V and 6 bases at J, with 7 bases between. The length of the CDR3 is 13 residues. CDR1 is SGHAT, CDR2 FQNNGV, per germline. CDR3 sequence: CASSSLSNSPLHF. CDR3 coding DNA: TGTGCCAGCAGCTCCCTTTCTAATTCACCCCTCCACTTT. Drawing the rest from reference TRBV11-2 and TRBJ1-6, the complete variable domain is EAGVAQSPRYKIIEKRQSVAFWCNPISGHATLYWYQQILGQGPKLLIQFQNNGVVDDSQLPKDRFSAERLKGVDSTLKIQPAKLEDSAVYLCASSSLSNSPLHFGNGTRLTVT.

This clone was detected only once. The chain recombines TRBV5-6 with TRBJ1-2, with 8 bases identical to TRBD1. The CDR3 has 13 amino acids. CDR1 SGHDT and CDR2 YYEEEE come from the germline V gene. The V and J ends lost 6 bases and 4 bases, in that order; junction bases with no gene match: 5. The CDR3, as DNA: TGTGCCAGCAATCAGGGGGCAGGCTATGGCTACACCTTC. Protein product: CASNQGAGYGYTF.

This chain links TRBV28 with TRBJ2-3; 9 bases fit TRBD1. Germline V lookup: CDR1 MDHEN, CDR2 SYDVKM. After removal of 0 bases from V and 8 bases from J, the junction contained 3 bases not matched to a gene. The CDR3 is 14 amino acids. The CDR3 spells CASSLWGQGGTQYF. The DNA for the CDR3 is TGTGCCAGCAGTTTATGGGGACAGGGCGGTACGCAGTATTTT.

The J gene is TRBJ2-7, the V gene TRBV5-6; the D gene is possibly TRBD1 (5 bases). Germline values: CDR1 SGHDT, CDR2 YYEEEE. The length of the CDR3 is 17 residues. V was cut by 1 base and J by 5 bases, with 22 bases left in between. CDR3 sequence (DNA): TGTGCCAGCAGCTTGTTCGGCCCATACCCTTCAGGGAACGAGCAGTACTTC. Residues: CASSLFGPYPSGNEQYF.

V usage is TRBV5-4 and J usage is TRBJ1-2; D is undetermined. V was pared by 4 bases and J by 4 bases, with 11 bases between. The CDR3 runs to 13 residues. Germline V gene lookup returns CDR1 SGHNT and CDR2 YYREEE (reference sequence). The CDR3 DNA reads TGTGCCAGCAGCAACGGACTGTTCTATGGCTACACCTTC. The encoded protein is CASSNGLFYGYTF.

The chain employs TRBV6-5 and TRBJ1-2; D might be TRBD1 (5 bases). The V end was cut by 5 bases, the J end by 2 bases, with 9 bases between. The CDR3 is 13 residues long. Germline V gene data show CDR1 as MNHEY and CDR2 as SVGAGI. The CDR3 is CASSRDSNYGYTF. The CDR3 nucleotides read TGTGCCAGCAGTCGCGACAGCAACTATGGCTACACCTTC.

The rearrangement uses TRBV4-1 and TRBJ2-5; TRBD1 matches at 9 bases. This CDR3 spans 16 amino acids. Germline trimming cut 4 bases from V and 5 bases from J; bases unmatched to any gene: 11. The germline V gene encodes CDR1 MGHRA and CDR2 YSYEKL. CDR3 sequence reads: CASSPAWTGERETQYF. Written as DNA, the CDR3 is TGCGCCAGCAGCCCAGCCTGGACAGGGGAGCGGGAGACCCAGTACTTC.

CDR3 loop: CASRTAGGEQFF. CDR3 nucleotides: TGTGCCAGCAGAACCGCAGGGGGAGAGCAGTTCTTC. This sequence joins TRBV28 and TRBJ2-1, with 7 nucleotides matching TRBD1. Germline V gives CDR1 MDHEN, CDR2 SYDVKM. J gave up 10 bases and V 6 bases, and 6 bases lay outside the gene matches. The CDR3 contains 12 residues.

The chain couples TRBV29-1 to TRBJ1-4; 8 bases match TRBD1. The V segment lost 1 base and the J segment 8 bases; nucleotides outside the gene matches: 6. This CDR3 region has 14 residues. CDR1 and CDR2 from the germline V gene are SQVTM and ANQGSEA. CDR3 bases: TGCAGCGTTGAAGGAGAGGACAGGGAAGAAAAACTGTTTTTT. Its protein product is CSVEGEDREEKLFF. The full variable domain, rest sourced from reference TRBV29-1 and TRBJ1-4, is SAVISQKPSRDICQRGTSLTIQCQVDSQVTMMFWYRQQPGQSLTLIATANQGSEATYESGFVIDKFPISRPNLTFSTLTVSNMSPEDSSIYLCSVEGEDREEKLFFGSGTQLSVL.

The V gene is TRBV6-1, the J gene TRBJ1-5, with D tentatively TRBD1 (6 bases). CDR1 MNHNS and CDR2 SASEGT come from the germline V gene. The CDR3 is 15 residues long. V was trimmed by 8 bases and J by 6 bases, leaving 20 bases between them. CDR3 coding DNA: TGTGCCAGCCGCTCGGGGGAGGGGGAGGGTCAGCCCCAGCATTTT. Protein: CASRSGEGEGQPQHF.

The chain joins TRBV4-3 to TRBJ2-1, with D possibly matching TRBD2 (6 bases). V was clipped by 3 bases and J by 10 bases, with 19 bases between them. The CDR3 has 15 amino acids. Germline-derived CDR1 and CDR2 are LGHNA and YSLEER. This CDR3 is CASSHSGTLREEQFF. For the CDR3, the DNA is TGCGCCAGCAGCCATTCAGGGACGTTACGGGAGGAGCAGTTCTTC.